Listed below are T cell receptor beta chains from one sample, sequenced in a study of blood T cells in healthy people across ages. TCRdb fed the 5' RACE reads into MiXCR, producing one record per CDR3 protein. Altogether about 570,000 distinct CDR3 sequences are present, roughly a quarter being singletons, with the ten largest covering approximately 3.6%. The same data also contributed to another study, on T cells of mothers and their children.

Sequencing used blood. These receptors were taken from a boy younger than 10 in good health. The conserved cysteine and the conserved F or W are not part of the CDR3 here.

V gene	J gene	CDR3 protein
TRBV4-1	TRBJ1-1	ASSQMGTGGKADTEAF
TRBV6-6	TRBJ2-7	ASSYMLGNEQY
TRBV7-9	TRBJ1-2	ASSPRVGVNYGYT
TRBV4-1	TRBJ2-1	ASSPIPTRYEQF
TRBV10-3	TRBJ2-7	ASGLAGGPKQY
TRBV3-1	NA	ASSQQGETQY
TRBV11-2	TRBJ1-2	ASSRIWVNYGYT
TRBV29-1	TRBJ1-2	SVEQGTSYGYT
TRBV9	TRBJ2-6	ASSRQGTSGANVLT
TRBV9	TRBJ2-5	ASSVRGGGQETQY
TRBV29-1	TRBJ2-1	SVDGVGHNEQF
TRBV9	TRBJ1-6	ASSVGWGLEQGSPLH
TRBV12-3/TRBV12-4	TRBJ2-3	ASTVFLAGGSDTQY
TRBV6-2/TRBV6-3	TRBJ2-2	ASSRPTGDYAGELF
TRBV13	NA	ASSTNDRYYEQY
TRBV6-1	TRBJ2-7	ASSIAPGTGSYEQY
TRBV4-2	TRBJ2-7	ASSQNPLGREQY
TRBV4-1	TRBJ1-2	ASSPSRTEINYGYT
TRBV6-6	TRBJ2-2	ASSYGRAITGELF
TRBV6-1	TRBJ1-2	ASRTHRGLLSNYGYT
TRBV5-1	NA	ASSPTAGVGNEQF
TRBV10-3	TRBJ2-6	AISEIATYSGANVLT
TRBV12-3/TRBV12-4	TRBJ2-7	ASSSPLYEQY
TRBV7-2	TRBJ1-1	ASSRSPRTGTVAF
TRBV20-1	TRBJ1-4	SARDRGKEKLF
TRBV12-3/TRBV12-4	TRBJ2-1	ASSLRWWQSSYNEQF
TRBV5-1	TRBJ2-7	ASSFTSSDRSYEQY
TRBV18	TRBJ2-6	ASSPGTGSGANVLT
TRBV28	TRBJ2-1	ASSLAVPSYNEQF
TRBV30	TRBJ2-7	AWSGSGDPYEQY
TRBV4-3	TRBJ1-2	ASSQSLVQGATNYGYT
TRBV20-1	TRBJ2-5	SARDLIRGRGVQETQY
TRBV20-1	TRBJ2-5	SAMGLAGGPVTQY
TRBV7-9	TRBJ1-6	ASSLGRFGNSPLH
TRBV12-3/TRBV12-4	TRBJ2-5	ASSLAGTGKETQY
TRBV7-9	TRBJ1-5	ASSLVRDREAFSNQPQH
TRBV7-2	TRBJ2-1	ASSLSLGGNEQF
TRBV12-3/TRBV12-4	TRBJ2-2	ASSLDRVPNTGELF
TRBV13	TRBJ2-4	ASSLASGVGDIQY
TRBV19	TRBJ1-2	ASSPPQEYGYT
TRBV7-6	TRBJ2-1	ASSGSGRANEQF
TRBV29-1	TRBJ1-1	SVSSAAGTEAF
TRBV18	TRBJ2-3	ASSQDTRTDTQY
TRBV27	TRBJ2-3	ASSLVGLAGDADTQY
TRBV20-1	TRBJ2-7	SARGPGFGDEQY
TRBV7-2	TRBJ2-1	ASSSYPDRVNEQF
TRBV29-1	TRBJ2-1	SVNPGLAVLIPGEQF
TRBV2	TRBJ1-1	AGTGGTEAF
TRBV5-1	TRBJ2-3	ASSGTSTDTQY
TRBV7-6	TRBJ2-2	ASSLGDGTGELF
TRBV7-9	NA	ASRPSAYNEQF
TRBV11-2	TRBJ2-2	ASSPLAASTIHTGELF
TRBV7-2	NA	ASSARVAEGEQF